A selection of T cell receptor beta chains follows, all from one sample in a study of blood T cell repertoires in COVID-19. Clones were read by immunoSEQ multiplex PCR, and TCRdb kept only the in-frame ones, dropping some. This table has approximately 97,000 clones, about 88% appearing once. The specimen sequenced was peripheral blood. Receptors originate from a man aged 45-65 years with active or convalescent COVID-19. Both conserved end residues are part of each CDR3. The D gene is left open where the match is weak. The size entry is marked missing in some rows and otherwise reads once, few, many or a size class.

D gene	V gene	CDR3 length	clone size	J gene	CDR3 DNA	CDR3 protein
TRBD1	TRBV5-1	15	.	TRBJ2-2	TGCGCCAGCAGCGCAGGACAGGGGGCGCGCGGGGAGCTGTTTTTT	CASSAGQGARGELFF
TRBD2	TRBV15	18	.	TRBJ2-3	TGTGCCACCAGCAGAGCCCGTCTAGCGGGACTATACACAGATACGCAGTATTTT	CATSRARLAGLYTDTQYF
TRBD2	TRBV28	13	.	TRBJ2-7	TGTGCCAGCACCAACCGGGAGGGGCGAGAGCAGTACTTC	CASTNREGREQYF
.	TRBV6-1	12	.	TRBJ1-2	TGTGCCAGCAGTACGGTGAACTATGGCTACACCTTC	CASSTVNYGYTF
TRBD1	TRBV5-6	15	.	TRBJ1-1	TGTGCCAGCAGCCTTATCCGGGACAGGAACACTGAAGCTTTCTTT	CASSLIRDRNTEAFF
TRBD2	TRBV27	14	.	TRBJ2-3	TGTGCCAGCAGTTTCTGGGGACTAGCGGATACGCAGTATTTT	CASSFWGLADTQYF
TRBD2	TRBV18	14	.	TRBJ2-3	TGTGCCAGCTCAATAGCGGGGAGCACAGATACGCAGTATTTT	CASSIAGSTDTQYF
.	TRBV5-1	13	.	TRBJ2-2	TGCGCCAGCAGCCCAGAGAACACCGGGGAGCTGTTTTTT	CASSPENTGELFF
.	TRBV10-1	15	.	TRBJ2-3	TGCGCCAGCAGTGAGTCGACAGAAATCACAGATACGCAGTATTTT	CASSESTEITDTQYF
.	TRBV3-1/TRBV3-2	17	.	TRBJ2-5	TGTGCCAGCAGCCCCTTTGATAAGGGGCGGAAAGGAGAGACCCAGTACTTC	CASSPFDKGRKGETQYF
.	TRBV5-5	15	.	TRBJ1-2	TGTGCCAGCAGCTTGGACGAGGGATTAGGCTATGGCTACACCTTC	CASSLDEGLGYGYTF
TRBD1	TRBV5-1	14	.	TRBJ1-1	TGCGCCAGCAGCCAGGGACAGGACGCATCAGGAGCTTTCTTT	CASSQGQDASGAFF
TRBD1	TRBV11-2	15	.	TRBJ2-7	TGTGCCAGCAGCTTAGATCCAGGGGGCCAGAACGAGCAGTACTTC	CASSLDPGGQNEQYF
.	TRBV30	13	.	TRBJ1-4	TGTGCCTGGAGCCCTTCTTCGGGGGAAAAACTGTTTTTT	CAWSPSSGEKLFF
.	TRBV5-5	14	once	TRBJ2-5	TGTGCCAGCAGCTTGGCGGACAGCCAAGAGACCCAGTACTTC	CASSLADSQETQYF
.	TRBV7-2	15	.	TRBJ2-2	TGTGCCAGCAGCTCTACAGGGCTTAGCACCGGGGAGCTGTTTTTT	CASSSTGLSTGELFF
.	TRBV19	14	.	TRBJ1-5	TGTGCCAGTAGTATATCTCCTAGCAATCAGCCCCAGCATTTT	CASSISPSNQPQHF
.	TRBV27	13	.	TRBJ2-1	TGTGCCAGCAGTCTTTTCGTCGGTAATGAGCAGTTCTTC	CASSLFVGNEQFF
TRBD2	TRBV5-1	16	.	TRBJ2-1	TGCGCCAGCAGCTCTCTAGGCGGGACTAGCCCCAATGAGCAGTTCTTC	CASSSLGGTSPNEQFF
TRBD1	TRBV6-5	14	.	TRBJ1-5	TGTGCCAGCACTAACAGGGGCGGAGATCAGCCCCAGCATTTT	CASTNRGGDQPQHF
.	TRBV7-2	15	.	TRBJ2-2	TGTGCCAGCAGCTTATTATCGGGGGTCACCGGGGAGCTGTTTTTT	CASSLLSGVTGELFF
TRBD1	TRBV19	14	.	TRBJ1-5	TGTGCCAGTAGTAGAGACAGGGCAGAGCAGCCCCAGCATTTT	CASSRDRAEQPQHF
.	TRBV5-1	15	.	TRBJ2-2	TGCGCCAGCAGCACACAGCTAACGAACACCGGGGAGCTGTTTTTT	CASSTQLTNTGELFF
.	TRBV7-6	14	.	TRBJ2-1	TGTGCCAGCAGCTTAGGTGGGGCCCGCGATGAGCAGTTCTTC	CASSLGGARDEQFF
.	TRBV27	15	.	TRBJ2-7	TGTGCCAGCAGTTTCTATTCAGGGGCGACCTACGAGCAGTACTTC	CASSFYSGATYEQYF
TRBD1	TRBV3-1/TRBV3-2	15	once	TRBJ2-2	TGTGCCAGCAGCCAAACGACAGGGGGTACCGGGGAGCTGTTTTTT	CASSQTTGGTGELFF
TRBD1	TRBV7-2	17	.	TRBJ1-1	TGTGCCAGCAGCTTGGGGACAGGGGGCAGAATTGTCACTGAAGCTTTCTTT	CASSLGTGGRIVTEAFF
.	TRBV2	13	.	TRBJ1-1	TGTGCCAGCAGTGAAGATAGGAACACTGAAGCTTTCTTT	CASSEDRNTEAFF
TRBD2	TRBV12-5	14	.	TRBJ2-1	TGTGCTAGTGCCTTAGCGGGGCCCTACAATGAGCAGTTCTTC	CASALAGPYNEQFF
.	TRBV4-1	14	once	TRBJ1-5	TGCGCCAGCAGCCAAGATTCGGGAAATCAGCCCCAGCATTTT	CASSQDSGNQPQHF
.	TRBV4-1	15	.	TRBJ1-2	TGCGCCAGCAGCCAACCGGGAAACCGATATAGGGGCTACACCTTC	CASSQPGNRYRGYTF
.	TRBV14	14	.	TRBJ2-5	TGTGCCAGCAGCCCAAGTAGCCTTCAAGAGACCCAGTACTTC	CASSPSSLQETQYF
TRBD1	TRBV11-2	13	.	TRBJ1-2	TGTGCCAGCAGCTCTACAGGGGGCGTTGGCTACACCTTC	CASSSTGGVGYTF
.	TRBV2	16	once	TRBJ1-5	TGTGCCAGCAGTGAAGGGATGGGAGGGAGTAGTCAGCCCCAGCATTTT	CASSEGMGGSSQPQHF
TRBD1	TRBV4-1	16	.	TRBJ2-3	TGCGCCAGCAGCCAAGTGTCAGGGGGCTACACAGATACGCAGTATTTT	CASSQVSGGYTDTQYF
TRBD1	TRBV6-5	14	.	TRBJ1-1	TGTGCCAGCAGCCTCGGGACAGTGAACACTGAAGCTTTCTTT	CASSLGTVNTEAFF
TRBD2	TRBV27	16	.	TRBJ2-2	TGTGCCAGCAGTAACTTAGCGGGCGCGAACACCGGGGAGCTGTTTTTT	CASSNLAGANTGELFF
.	TRBV6-6	12	.	TRBJ2-7	TGTGCCAGCAGCCCGACAGACAACGAGCAGTACTTC	CASSPTDNEQYF
.	TRBV10-1	13	.	TRBJ1-1	TGCGCCAGCAGTGTAGGAGCGTACACTGAAGCTTTCTTT	CASSVGAYTEAFF
.	TRBV25-1	14	many	TRBJ2-5	TGTGCCAGTTCCCGCAGGGGTACTGGTGAGACCCAGTACTTC	CASSRRGTGETQYF
TRBD1	TRBV27	15	few	TRBJ1-6	TGTGCCAGCAGTTTTGGACAGGGGAACAATTCACCCCTCCACTTT	CASSFGQGNNSPLHF
.	TRBV29-1	12	.	TRBJ2-4	TGCAGCGTTAGCGGTGATAAAAACATTCAGTACTTC	CSVSGDKNIQYF
TRBD1	TRBV6-5	15	few	TRBJ2-4	TGTGCCAGCAGTTACCAACAGGGGGCGGCAAACATTCAGTACTTC	CASSYQQGAANIQYF
TRBD1	TRBV5-8	15	.	TRBJ2-1	TGTGCCAGCAGCCACAGGGGAGAACCTTACAATGAGCAGTTCTTC	CASSHRGEPYNEQFF
TRBD1	TRBV4-1	17	.	TRBJ2-1	TGCGCCAGCAGCCAACTTCCGGGACAGGGGATTTACAATGAGCAGTTCTTC	CASSQLPGQGIYNEQFF